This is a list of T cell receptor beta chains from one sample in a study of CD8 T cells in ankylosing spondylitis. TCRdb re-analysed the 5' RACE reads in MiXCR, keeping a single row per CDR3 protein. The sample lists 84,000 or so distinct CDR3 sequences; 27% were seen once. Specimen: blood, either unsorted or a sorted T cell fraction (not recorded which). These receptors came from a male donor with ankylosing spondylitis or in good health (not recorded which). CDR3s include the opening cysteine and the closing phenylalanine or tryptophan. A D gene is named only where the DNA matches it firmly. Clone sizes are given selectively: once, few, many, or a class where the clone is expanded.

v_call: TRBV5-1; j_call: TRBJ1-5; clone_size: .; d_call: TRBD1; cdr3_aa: CASRQGQGVDQPQHF; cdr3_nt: TGCGCCAGCAGGCAGGGACAGGGGGTAGACCAGCCCCAGCATTTT
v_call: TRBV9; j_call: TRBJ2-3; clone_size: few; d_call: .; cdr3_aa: CASSVGTDTQYF; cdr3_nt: TGTGCCAGCAGCGTTGGGACAGATACGCAGTATTTT
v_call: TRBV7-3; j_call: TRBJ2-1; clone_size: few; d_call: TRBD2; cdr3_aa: CASMGVAGAAEQFF; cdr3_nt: TGTGCCAGCATGGGGGTAGCGGGAGCTGCTGAGCAGTTCTTC
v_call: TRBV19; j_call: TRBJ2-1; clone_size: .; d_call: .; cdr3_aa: CASSISSGPPKDEQFF; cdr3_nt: TGTGCCAGTAGTATAAGTAGCGGCCCCCCTAAGGATGAGCAGTTCTTC
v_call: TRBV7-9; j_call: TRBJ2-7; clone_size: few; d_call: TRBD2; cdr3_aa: CASRNGPGLAGEEQYF; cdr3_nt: TGTGCCAGCCGAAACGGTCCGGGACTAGCGGGAGAAGAGCAGTACTTC
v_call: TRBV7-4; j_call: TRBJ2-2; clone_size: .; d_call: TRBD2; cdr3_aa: CASTPRGGPGTGELFF; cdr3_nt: TGTGCCAGCACCCCAAGGGGAGGGCCAGGAACCGGGGAGCTGTTTTTT
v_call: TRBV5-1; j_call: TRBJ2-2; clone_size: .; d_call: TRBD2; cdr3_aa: CASSFTSGGYTGELFF; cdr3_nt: TGCGCCAGCAGCTTTACTAGCGGGGGCTACACCGGGGAGCTGTTTTTT
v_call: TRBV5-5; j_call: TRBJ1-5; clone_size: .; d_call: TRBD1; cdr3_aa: CASSLGGRWGNQPQHF; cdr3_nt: TGTGCCAGCAGCTTAGGGGGCCGATGGGGCAATCAGCCCCAGCATTTT
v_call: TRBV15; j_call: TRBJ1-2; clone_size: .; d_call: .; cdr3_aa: CATSRDPGQRAGYTF; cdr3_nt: TGTGCCACCAGCAGAGATCCAGGACAGCGTGCTGGCTACACCTTC
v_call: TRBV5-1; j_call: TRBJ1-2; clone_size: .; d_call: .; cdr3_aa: CASSLEGNRVSGYTF; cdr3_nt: TGCGCCAGCAGCTTGGAGGGTAATAGAGTTTCTGGCTACACCTTC
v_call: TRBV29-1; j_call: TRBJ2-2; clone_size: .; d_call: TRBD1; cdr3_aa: CSGQGATGELFF; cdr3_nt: TGCAGCGGACAGGGGGCGACCGGGGAGCTGTTTTTT
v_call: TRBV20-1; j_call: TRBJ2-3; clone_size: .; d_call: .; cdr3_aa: CSARPRVGTQYF; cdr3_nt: TGCAGTGCTCGACCCCGAGTGGGTACGCAGTATTTT
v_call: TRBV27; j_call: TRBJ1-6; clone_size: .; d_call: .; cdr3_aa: CASSLILEGPLHF; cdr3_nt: TGTGCCAGCAGTTTAATCTTGGAAGGACCCCTCCACTTT
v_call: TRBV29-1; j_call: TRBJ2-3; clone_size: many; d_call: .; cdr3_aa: CSGTGGAKGSTDTQYF; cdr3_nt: TGCAGCGGCACCGGGGGCGCGAAAGGGAGCACAGATACGCAGTATTTT
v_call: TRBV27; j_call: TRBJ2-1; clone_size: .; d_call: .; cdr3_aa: CASRTWSTSSSYNEQFF; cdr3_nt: TGTGCCAGCAGAACGTGGAGCACAAGTAGCTCCTACAATGAGCAGTTCTTC
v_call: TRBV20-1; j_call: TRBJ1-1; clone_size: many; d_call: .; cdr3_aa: CSASSPGMNTEAFF; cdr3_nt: TGCAGTGCTAGTTCTCCGGGGATGAACACTGAAGCTTTCTTT
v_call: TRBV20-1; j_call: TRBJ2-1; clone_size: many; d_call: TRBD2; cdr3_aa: CSVLLAGVLEQFF; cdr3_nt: TGCAGTGTGCTACTAGCGGGAGTTCTTGAGCAGTTCTTC
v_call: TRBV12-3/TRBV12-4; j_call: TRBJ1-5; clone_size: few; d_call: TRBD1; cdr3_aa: CASSDRGGQPQHF; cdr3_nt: TGTGCCAGCAGCGACAGGGGAGGACAGCCCCAGCATTTT
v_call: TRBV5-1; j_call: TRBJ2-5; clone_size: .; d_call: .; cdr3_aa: CASSSQNIQETQYF; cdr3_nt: TGCGCCAGCAGCTCCCAGAACATCCAAGAGACCCAGTACTTC
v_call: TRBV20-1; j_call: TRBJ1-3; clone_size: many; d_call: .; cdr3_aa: CSAERTGYSGNTIYF; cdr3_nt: TGCAGTGCTGAAAGAACCGGTTACTCTGGAAACACCATATATTTT
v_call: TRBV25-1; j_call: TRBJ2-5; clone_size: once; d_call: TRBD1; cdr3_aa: CASSEPGQGKETQYF; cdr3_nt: TGTGCCAGCAGTGAACCGGGACAGGGGAAAGAGACCCAGTACTTC
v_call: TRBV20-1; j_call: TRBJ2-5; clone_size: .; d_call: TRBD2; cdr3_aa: CSAREGGETQYF; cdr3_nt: TGCAGTGCTAGAGAGGGGGGGGAGACCCAGTACTTC
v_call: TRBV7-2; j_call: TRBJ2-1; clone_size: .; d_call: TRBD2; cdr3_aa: CASSYLRGGSYNEQFF; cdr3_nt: TGTGCCAGCAGCTATCTTCGGGGGGGCTCCTACAATGAGCAGTTCTTC
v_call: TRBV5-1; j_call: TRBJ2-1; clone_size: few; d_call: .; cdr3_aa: CASSYESRRDEQFF; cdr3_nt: TGCGCCAGCAGCTACGAGTCACGCAGAGATGAGCAGTTCTTC
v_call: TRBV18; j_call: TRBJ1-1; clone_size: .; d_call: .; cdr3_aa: CASSTSNGGTEAFF; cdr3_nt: TGTGCCAGCTCAACCTCTAACGGTGGAACTGAAGCTTTCTTT
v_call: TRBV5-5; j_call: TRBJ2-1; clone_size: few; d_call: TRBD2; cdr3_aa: CASSLETSWDEQFF; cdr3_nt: TGTGCCAGCAGCTTGGAGACTAGCTGGGATGAGCAGTTCTTC
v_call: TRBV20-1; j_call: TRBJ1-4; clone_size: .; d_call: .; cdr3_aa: CSATPPTNEKLFF; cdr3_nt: TGCAGTGCCACGCCACCAACTAATGAAAAACTGTTTTTT
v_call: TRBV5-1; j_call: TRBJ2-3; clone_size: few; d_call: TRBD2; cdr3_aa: CASSLAGLGTDTQYF; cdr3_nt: TGCGCCAGCAGCCTAGCGGGGTTAGGGACAGATACGCAGTATTTT
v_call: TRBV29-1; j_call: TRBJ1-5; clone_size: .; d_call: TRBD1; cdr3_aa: CSVGEGARRNQPQHF; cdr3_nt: TGCAGCGTTGGAGAGGGGGCTAGGCGCAATCAGCCCCAGCATTTT
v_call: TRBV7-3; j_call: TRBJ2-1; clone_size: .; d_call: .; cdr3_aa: CASSLIGGPGVKDEQFF; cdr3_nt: TGTGCCAGCAGCTTAATTGGCGGTCCGGGAGTTAAGGATGAGCAGTTCTTC
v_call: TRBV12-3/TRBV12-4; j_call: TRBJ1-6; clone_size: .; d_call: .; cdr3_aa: CASSLEGPFNSPLHF; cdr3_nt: TGTGCCAGCAGTTTAGAAGGACCTTTCAATTCACCCCTCCACTTT
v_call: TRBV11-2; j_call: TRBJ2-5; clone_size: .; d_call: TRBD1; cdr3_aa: CASRQGEILGETQYF; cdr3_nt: TGTGCCAGCAGACAGGGGGAGATCCTTGGCGAGACCCAGTACTTC
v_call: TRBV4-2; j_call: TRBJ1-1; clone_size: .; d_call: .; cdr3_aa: CASSPPSARAFF; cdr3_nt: TGTGCCAGCAGCCCGCCGTCGGCTCGAGCTTTCTTT
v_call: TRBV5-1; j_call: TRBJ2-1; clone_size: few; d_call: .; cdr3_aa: CASSLDLNEQFF; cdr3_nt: TGCGCCAGCAGTCTAGACCTGAATGAGCAGTTCTTC
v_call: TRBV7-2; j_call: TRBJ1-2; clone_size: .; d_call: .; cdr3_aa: CASTSPGRTGYTF; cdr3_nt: TGTGCCAGCACCAGCCCGGGGCGGACGGGCTACACCTTC
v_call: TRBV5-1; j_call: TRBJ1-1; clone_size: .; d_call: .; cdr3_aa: CASSLYGDWDTEAFF; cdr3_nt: TGCGCCAGCAGCTTGTATGGGGATTGGGACACTGAAGCTTTCTTT
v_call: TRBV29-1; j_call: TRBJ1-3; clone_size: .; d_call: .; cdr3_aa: CSVKTSSGNTKYF; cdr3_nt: TGCAGCGTTAAGACCAGCTCTGGAAACACCAAATATTTT
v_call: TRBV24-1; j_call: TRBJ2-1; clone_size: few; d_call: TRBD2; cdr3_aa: CATSDPGAGEKPNSYNEQFF; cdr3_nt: TGTGCCACCAGTGATCCTGGGGCGGGGGAGAAACCTAACTCCTACAATGAGCAGTTCTTC
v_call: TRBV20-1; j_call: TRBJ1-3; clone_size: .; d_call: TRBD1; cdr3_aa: CSASDRDSGNTIYF; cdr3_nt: TGCAGTGCTAGTGACAGGGACTCTGGAAACACCATATATTTT
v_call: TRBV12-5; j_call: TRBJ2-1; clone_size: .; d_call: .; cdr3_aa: CASVRGGVGSYNEQFF; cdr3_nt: TGTGCTAGCGTCAGGGGGGGCGTGGGCTCCTACAATGAGCAGTTCTTC
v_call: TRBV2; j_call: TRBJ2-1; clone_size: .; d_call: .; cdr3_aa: CASSDSPLNNEQFF; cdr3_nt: TGTGCCAGCAGTGACTCCCCCTTAAACAATGAGCAGTTCTTC
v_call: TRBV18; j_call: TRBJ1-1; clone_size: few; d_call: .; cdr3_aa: CASSPQWVGNTEAFF; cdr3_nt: TGTGCCAGCTCACCACAATGGGTTGGGAACACTGAAGCTTTCTTT
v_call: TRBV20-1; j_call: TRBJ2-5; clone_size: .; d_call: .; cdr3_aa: CSAGIKETQYF; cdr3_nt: TGCAGTGCAGGGATAAAAGAGACCCAGTACTTC
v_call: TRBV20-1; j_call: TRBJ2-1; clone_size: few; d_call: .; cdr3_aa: CSASGDSGFTYNEQFF; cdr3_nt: TGCAGTGCTAGTGGTGACAGCGGGTTTACCTACAATGAGCAGTTCTTC
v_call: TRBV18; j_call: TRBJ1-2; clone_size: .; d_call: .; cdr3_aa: CASSLQGNYGYTF; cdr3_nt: TGTGCCAGCTCCCTACAGGGAAACTATGGCTACACCTTC
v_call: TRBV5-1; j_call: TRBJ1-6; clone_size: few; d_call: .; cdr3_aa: CASSSSGAVNSPLHF; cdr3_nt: TGCGCCAGCAGCAGCTCAGGGGCCGTTAATTCACCCCTCCACTTT
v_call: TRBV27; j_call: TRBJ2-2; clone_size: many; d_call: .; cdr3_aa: CASSLNTGELFF; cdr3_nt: TGTGCCAGCAGTTTAAACACCGGGGAGCTGTTTTTT
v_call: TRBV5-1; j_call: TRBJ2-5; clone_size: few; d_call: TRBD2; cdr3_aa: CASSLSGSQETQYF; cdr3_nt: TGCGCCAGCAGCTTGAGCGGGAGTCAGGAGACCCAGTACTTC
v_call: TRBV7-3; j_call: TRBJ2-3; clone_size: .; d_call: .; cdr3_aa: CASSPDPRGLDTQYF; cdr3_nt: TGTGCCAGCAGCCCGGACCCACGGGGGCTAGATACGCAGTATTTT
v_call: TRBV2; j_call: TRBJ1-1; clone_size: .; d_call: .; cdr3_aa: CASNIDTATEAFF; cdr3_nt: TGTGCCAGCAACATCGACACGGCCACTGAAGCTTTCTTT
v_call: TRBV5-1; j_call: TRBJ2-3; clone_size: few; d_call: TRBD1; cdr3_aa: CASSFQPGQSTDTQYF; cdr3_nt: TGCGCCAGCAGCTTCCAACCGGGACAGAGCACAGATACGCAGTATTTT
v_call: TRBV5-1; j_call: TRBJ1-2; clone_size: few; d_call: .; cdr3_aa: CASSLVAGGEYGYTF; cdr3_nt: TGCGCCAGCAGCTTGGTTGCCGGGGGCGAGTATGGCTACACCTTC
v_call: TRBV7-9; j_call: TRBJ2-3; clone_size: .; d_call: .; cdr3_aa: CASSSGVDTQYF; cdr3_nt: TGTGCCAGCAGCTCAGGGGTCGATACGCAGTATTTT
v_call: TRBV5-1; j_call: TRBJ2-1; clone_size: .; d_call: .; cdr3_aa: CASSRPGTDNEQFF; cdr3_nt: TGCGCCAGCAGCCGACCCGGGACCGACAATGAGCAGTTCTTC